This T cell receptor (beta chain) came from a study of shared clonotypes between healthy human individuals (dated by TCRdb to the early 2020s). For the wider study: A couple of women and three men aged 18 to 49 years were included in the cohort. For each donor, three plates each were used for CD4 naive and CD4 memory, two plates were used for CD8 naive, and one plate was used for CD8 memory. To estimate repertoire size and how much clonotype sharing occurs between individuals, the study deeply sequenced the blood TCR repertoires of roughly 5 healthy adults. To increase sequencing depth and limit assay-specific biases, different laboratories used diverse techniques to prepare libraries and sequence TCR repertoires. Per donor, leukapheresis produced somewhere between about 0.94 and 9 billion PBMCs.

Healthy HIV-negative adults with no recently reported acute infections or vaccinations were included as donors. Only Caucasian adults living in Nashville, Tennessee, USA were represented among the donors. CD8 memory samples combined magnetically selected CD45RO+ cells with CCR7-negative CD45RA+ effector memory (TemRA) cells. After blood collection by leukapheresis, PBMCs were isolated using Ficoll-Histopaque density gradient centrifugation and then cryopreserved in the vapor phase of liquid nitrogen. Purity and quantity of every magnetically sorted T cell population were checked by analytical flow cytometry. Genomic DNA was isolated from every sorted fraction and measured by UV absorbance on a Nanodrop 2000c. The paper's findings and limits, for the study overall: Even with the large sequencing depth, rarefaction of the sorted-subset datasets indicated that sequencing was incomplete. Clonotypes shared by all four sorted-subset donors showed higher generation probabilities than non-shared clonotypes. Roughly 5% of naive CD4, 3.5% of naive CD8, roughly 2.5% of memory CD4, and approximately 0.39% of memory CD8 clonotypes were shared across several donors. Only blood was sampled, and tissue TCR repertoires likely differ from those in blood. Naive subsets generally had larger estimated clonotype richness than memory subsets did. The small number of donors limited the genetic and exposure-history diversity represented. Pairwise subsampling led to the expectation that sequencing depth would affect the degree of clonotype sharing among donors.

On this clone: There is no known antigen for this receptor. Base qualities are not recorded, but no much larger clone differs from it by a single base.

Using the deep immunoSEQ assay, multiplex PCR amplified TCR CDR3 regions from genomic DNA. Extracted genomic DNA from each cell subset was distributed evenly across all wells of several immunoSEQ 96-well plates, and each plate was treated as a replicate. Each replicate PCR for sorted subsets received 150 to 250 ng genomic DNA, equal to roughly 33,000 T cell genomes. Purified libraries were quantified with a Qubit 3.0 fluorometer, sized on a Bioanalyzer 2100, and re-quantified with the KAPA Library Quantification kit. Every immunoSEQ 96-well plate was sequenced on a dedicated single-read 150-cycle Illumina NextSeq 550 flow cell. The source study handled its data this way. Because the immunoSEQ output included only junctional sequences and no quality scores, the filtering could not be the same as the filtering used for full-length reads. Sequences were annotated with PyIR, a Python wrapper for IgBLAST v1.9, using IMGT germline references to assign V/J genes and CDR3. Reads with weak V/J assignments (E-value above 1e-6), missing CDR3, stop codons, out-of-frame junctions, or ambiguous translated residues were removed. A V3J clonotype was defined by an identical inferred V gene, J gene, and CDR3 amino acid sequence. To compute the percentage overlap between repertoires, the number of shared unique clonotypes was divided by the size of the smaller repertoire. Repertoire richness was assessed with RTK rarefaction, the Chao1 estimator, and Recon v2.1 estimates of unobserved clonotypes. Generation probabilities for all TCRbeta clonotypes obtained by the gDNA method from a handful of donors were computed using OLGA. TCRdb mirrors the immuneACCESS table, restricted to in-frame sequences. Some clones are absent from its copies; in checked studies, under half trace to an unresolved V gene, and the reason for the others is unknown. From that table come the V and J calls and clone size; the DNA was used to work out D and trimming. The sample profile shows hundreds of thousands of clones; approximately 96% of them were found once. In total, the top ten clones hold about 0.32% of the sample.

V loses 4 bases of germline sequence and J loses 1 base, and the interval between the two ends is 4 bases. The CDR3 starts with the cysteine, ends with the phenylalanine, and has 12 residues. Only CDR3 DNA is held: 36 bases, read in frame from base 1. CDR1 LNHDA and CDR2 SQIVND are derived from the germline V gene (reference sequence). This clonotype was obtained from a man under 40 in good health. This chain joins TRBV19 to TRBJ1-1; there is no confident call for the D gene. The sample comprised memory CD8+ T cells sorted from blood. The sample's cell subset or site, from its label and the paper: CD45RO+ cells pooled with CCR7-negative TemRA cells. The DNA sequence follows: TGTGCCAGTAGTAGACAGAACACTGAAGCTTTCTTT. This yields the protein CASSRQNTEAFF.